Given below is one TCR beta chain in context. This entry is derived from a study of blood T cell repertoires in COVID-19. Study-wide context: Material from acute and convalescent COVID-19 was sourced from the United States, Italy and Spain. PBMCs, B-cell-depleted T cells, or T cells provided the cDNA or gDNA that made up the material.

Study processing details: Reference gene primers were amplified, and this amplification served to estimate nucleated cell counts. Sequenced by immunoSEQ multiplex PCR; TCRdb stores in-frame clones only, minus some. The V and J calls and clone size were taken over from that table, and D and trimming were inferred from the DNA. The sample lists roughly 320,000 clones; around 87% were seen once. Germline loops: CDR1 SGDLS, CDR2 YYNGEE. The length of the CDR3 is 14 residues. Trimming stripped 0 bases from V and 4 bases from J, with 10 bases between. This sequence originates from an older man with acute or convalescent COVID-19. Sequenced: peripheral blood. This sequence joins TRBV9 and TRBJ1-2; the D gene is possibly TRBD1 (5 bases). The CDR3 region is CASSVDVRAYGYTF. Written as DNA, the CDR3 is TGTGCCAGCAGCGTAGACGTCAGGGCCTATGGCTACACCTTC.